The source of this T cell receptor beta chain is a study of Ad26.COV2.S vaccination and SARS-CoV-2 variants. Study-wide findings and caveats: A substantial breadth of spike-specific CD8+ and CD4+ T cell responses after vaccination has been reported. Vaccinated and placebo-treated recipients had similar non-spike TCR breadth. Higher spike-specific TCR breadth was found in vaccine recipients than in placebo recipients.

The CDR3 length is 12 residues. V gave up 6 bases and J gave up 2 bases, with 7 bases separating them. Comments on this clone: No antigen is known for it. This CDR3 is also generated by other DNA sequences in the sample.

Profiling relied on immunoSEQ multiplex PCR, and the TCRdb table lists in-frame clones only, not all of them. The data hold over 130,000 clones, with 86% observed a single time. Here the sequenced sample was peripheral blood, taken after recovery from COVID-19. The receptor was derived from a human donor who had recovered from COVID-19. The chain couples TRBV12-3 or TRBV12-4 to TRBJ2-5, with D uncertain. CDR3 sequence reads: CASSGLQETQYF. The CDR3 nucleotides are TGTGCCAGCAGCGGGTTGCAAGAGACCCAGTACTTC.